The rows below give T cell receptor beta chains drawn from one sample of a study of T cells in localized non-small cell lung cancer. The method was immunoSEQ multiplex PCR; TCRdb's version includes in-frame clones alone and lacks a portion of them. Here the sample spans more than 40,000 clones, approximately 90% being singletons. The sequenced sample was PBMCs, obtained before any cancer treatment. Receptors were obtained from a man aged 40-75 years with stage II lung adenocarcinoma. The CDR3 runs from the conserved cysteine through the conserved F or W. A D gene is named only where the DNA matches it firmly. Clone size is stated in some rows and not others, as once, few, many or a class when expanded.

>.|.|TRBJ1-4|TRBV7-2
CASSLGTNEKLFF
TGTGCCAGCAGCCTCGGTACTAATGAAAAACTGTTTTTT
>.|.|TRBJ2-5|TRBV5-1
CASSLGTEGETQYF
TGCGCCAGCAGCTTGGGAACGGAAGGAGAGACCCAGTACTTC
>.|.|TRBJ1-2|TRBV13
CASSLTDLPNGYTF
TGTGCCAGCAGCTTGACGGATTTACCCAATGGCTACACCTTC
>.|.|TRBJ1-1|TRBV18
CASSLPGRGTEAFF
TGTGCCAGCTCACTGCCCGGCCGGGGCACTGAAGCTTTCTTT
>.|TRBD1|TRBJ2-5|TRBV30
CAFGQGGETQYF
TGTGCCTTTGGACAGGGTGGGGAGACCCAGTACTTC
>.|TRBD1|TRBJ1-2|TRBV27
CASSPTGQGNGYTF
TGTGCCAGCAGTCCGACGGGACAGGGGAATGGCTACACCTTC
>.|TRBD1|TRBJ1-2|TRBV5-1
CASSLDTGDYGYTF
TGCGCCAGCAGCTTGGACACAGGGGACTATGGCTACACCTTC
>few|.|TRBJ1-2|TRBV7-8
CASSLEAEFYGYTF
TGTGCCAGCAGCTTAGAAGCAGAATTCTATGGCTACACCTTC
>.|.|TRBJ2-3|TRBV9
CASSEGPGTDTQYF
TGTGCCAGCAGCGAAGGTCCAGGCACAGATACGCAGTATTTT
>.|.|TRBJ1-2|TRBV9
CASSEGELYGYTF
TGTGCCAGCAGCGAGGGGGAACTCTATGGCTACACCTTC
>once|TRBD2|TRBJ2-3|TRBV6-5
CASRTSGGFTQYF
TGTGCCAGCAGAACTAGCGGGGGCTTTACGCAGTATTTT
>.|.|TRBJ2-7|TRBV5-1
CASSSGTVVYEQYF
TGCGCCAGCAGCTCCGGGACGGTCGTCTACGAGCAGTACTTC
>.|TRBD1|TRBJ1-4|TRBV27
CASSSDRTNEKLFF
TGTGCCAGCAGTTCGGACAGGACTAATGAAAAACTGTTTTTT
>.|.|TRBJ1-4|TRBV4-1
CASSQGIGLRATNEKLFF
TGCGCCAGCAGCCAGGGGATTGGTCTGCGCGCAACTAATGAAAAACTGTTTTTT
>.|.|TRBJ1-2|TRBV11-1
CASSLVGAQPYGYTF
TGTGCCAGCAGCTTAGTAGGGGCGCAGCCCTATGGCTACACCTTC
>.|.|TRBJ2-7|TRBV14
CASSHQRQDSEQYF
TGTGCCAGCAGCCATCAAAGACAGGACAGTGAGCAGTACTTC
>.|.|TRBJ2-1|TRBV30
CAWGGTYYNEQFF
TGTGCCTGGGGGGGGACTTACTACAATGAGCAGTTCTTC
>once|TRBD2|TRBJ2-3|TRBV19
CASSRAGSDTQYF
TGTGCCAGTAGTCGAGCGGGGTCAGATACGCAGTATTTT
>once|.|TRBJ1-1|TRBV21-1
CASSKGGRGQRTEAFF
TGTGCCAGCAGCAAAGGAGGCAGGGGGCAGAGGACTGAAGCTTTCTTT
>once|.|TRBJ2-3|TRBV6-6
CASNLLNAADTQYF
TGTGCCAGCAACCTGCTTAACGCGGCAGATACGCAGTATTTT
>.|.|TRBJ2-7|TRBV15
CATSGGYEQYF
TGTGCCACCAGTGGAGGATACGAGCAGTACTTC
>.|TRBD1|TRBJ1-2|TRBV7-8
CASSFGTGKDYGYTF
TGTGCCAGCAGTTTCGGGACAGGGAAGGACTATGGCTACACCTTC
>.|TRBD1|TRBJ1-2|TRBV5-1
CASSLSGTGTYGYTF
TGCGCCAGCAGCTTGAGCGGGACAGGGACCTATGGCTACACCTTC
>once|.|TRBJ1-5|TRBV6-5
CASSMDGNQPQHF
TGTGCCAGCAGTATGGATGGGAATCAGCCCCAGCATTTT
>.|.|TRBJ2-5|TRBV5-1
CASSAANQETQYF
TGCGCCAGCAGTGCGGCAAATCAAGAGACCCAGTACTTC
>.|.|TRBJ2-3|TRBV7-6
CASSSPALAGEDTQYF
TGTGCCAGCAGCTCCCCTGCGTTGGCTGGGGAAGATACGCAGTATTTT
>few|TRBD1|TRBJ1-2|TRBV6-5
CASSYRGQNYGYTF
TGTGCCAGCAGCTACCGGGGACAGAACTATGGCTACACCTTC
>.|TRBD1|TRBJ1-6|TRBV6-6
CASSPRQGNSPLHF
TGTGCCAGCAGCCCCCGACAGGGGAACTCACCCCTCCACTTT
>.|TRBD1|TRBJ2-2|TRBV6-1
CASSTGQGPGELFF
TGTGCCAGCAGTACTGGACAGGGGCCCGGGGAGCTGTTTTTT
>.|.|TRBJ1-5|TRBV19
CASSIEQAQKNQPQHF
TGTGCCAGTAGTATAGAACAGGCGCAGAAAAATCAGCCCCAGCATTTT
>.|.|TRBJ1-1|TRBV6-5
CASSLKRGVNTEAFF
TGTGCCAGCAGTCTTAAGAGGGGAGTGAACACTGAAGCTTTCTTT
>.|TRBD1|TRBJ1-5|TRBV5-5
CASSIGQDSNQPQHF
TGTGCCAGCAGCATAGGACAGGATAGCAATCAGCCCCAGCATTTT
>.|.|TRBJ2-5|TRBV5-1
CASSTGTRGGETQYF
TGCGCCAGCAGCACCGGGACTCGCGGTGGAGAGACCCAGTACTTC
>medium-sized|.|TRBJ1-2|TRBV18
CASSPPASAYGYTF
TGTGCCAGCTCACCACCAGCGTCGGCCTATGGCTACACCTTC
>few|.|TRBJ2-3|TRBV2
CACKVTDTQYF
TGTGCCTGTAAGGTCACAGATACGCAGTATTTT
>.|.|TRBJ2-6|TRBV30
CAGGPGWATPSGANVLTF
TGTGCCGGAGGGCCCGGGTGGGCTACACCCTCTGGGGCCAACGTCCTGACTTTC
>.|.|TRBJ2-5|TRBV4-1
CATRGEKETQYF
TGCGCCACTCGAGGGGAAAAAGAGACCCAGTACTTC
>.|.|TRBJ1-3|TRBV13
CASSSVNSGNTIYF
TGTGCCAGCAGCTCGGTGAACTCTGGAAACACCATATATTTT
>.|.|TRBJ2-5|TRBV5-4
CASSFQRGQETQYF
TGTGCCAGCAGCTTTCAAAGGGGCCAAGAGACCCAGTACTTC